The clone carrying this TCR beta chain was picked up one time. The data were taken from a study of blood T cell repertoires in COVID-19. On the study more broadly: T cells, B-cell-depleted T cells, or PBMCs provided the cDNA or gDNA that served as material.

Study members were between roughly 18 and 100 years old and lived in 20 to 30 US regions. Generated by immunoSEQ multiplex PCR, the TCRdb table keeps only in-frame clones and is missing some. Here the sample spans approximately 360,000 clones, roughly 88% being singletons. The clonotype comes from a woman aged 25 to 45 with acute COVID-19. The sequenced sample consisted of PBMCs or T cells enriched from blood (not recorded which).

CDR3 nucleotides: TGTGCCAGCAGTTACCTATCGGGACAGGGCACTAATCAGCCCCAGCATTTT. The encoded protein is CASSYLSGQGTNQPQHF. V and J are TRBV6-2 or TRBV6-3 and TRBJ1-5; TRBD1 matches 9 bases. Germline trimming cut 2 bases from V and 4 bases from J; bases unmatched to any gene: 9. The CDR3 is 17 residues long. Germline CDR1 reads MNHEY; CDR2 reads SVGEGT.